This T cell receptor (beta chain) came from a study of T cells after yellow fever vaccination. MiXCR, applied by TCRdb to the 5' RACE reads, yields one record per CDR3 protein. The sample shows roughly 240,000 distinct CDR3 sequences, roughly 6.2% of them seen only once. Germline CDR1 is DFQATT and CDR2 is SNEGSKA (reference sequence). The CDR3 sequence is 14 residues long. Remarks on this clonotype: Its antigen is unknown. A single base separates this from a much larger clone, so it may be a read error.

Study-level findings and limits: Overlap between CD4 and CD8 compartments was detected for a small share of clonotypes.

V and J are TRBV20-1 and TRBJ1-1, with D possibly TRBD1 on 6 matching bases. The material sequenced was CD4+ T cells sorted from PBMCs, taken on the day of the yellow fever booster vaccination. This sequence originates from a man aged 25 to 45 who received the YFV17D yellow fever vaccine. Written as DNA, the CDR3 is TGCTGTGCTAGAGAGGGGGGGAGGAACACTGAAGCTTTCTTT. Its protein product is CCAREGGRNTEAFF.